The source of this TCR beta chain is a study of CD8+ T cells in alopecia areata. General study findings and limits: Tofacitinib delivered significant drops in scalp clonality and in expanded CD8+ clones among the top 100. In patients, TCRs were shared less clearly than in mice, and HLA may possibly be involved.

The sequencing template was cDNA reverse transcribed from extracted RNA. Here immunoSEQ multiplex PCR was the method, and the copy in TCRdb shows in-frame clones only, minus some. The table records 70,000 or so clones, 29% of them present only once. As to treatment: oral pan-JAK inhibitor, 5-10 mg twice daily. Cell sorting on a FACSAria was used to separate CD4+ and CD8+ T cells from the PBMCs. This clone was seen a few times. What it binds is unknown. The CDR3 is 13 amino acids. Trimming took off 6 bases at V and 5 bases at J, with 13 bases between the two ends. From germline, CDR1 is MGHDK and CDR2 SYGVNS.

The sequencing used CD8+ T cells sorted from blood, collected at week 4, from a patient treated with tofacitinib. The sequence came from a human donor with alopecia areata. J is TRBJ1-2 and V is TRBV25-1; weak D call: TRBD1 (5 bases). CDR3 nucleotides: TGTGCCAGCAGCGACAGTCAAACTTATGGCTACACCTTC. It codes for CASSDSQTYGYTF.